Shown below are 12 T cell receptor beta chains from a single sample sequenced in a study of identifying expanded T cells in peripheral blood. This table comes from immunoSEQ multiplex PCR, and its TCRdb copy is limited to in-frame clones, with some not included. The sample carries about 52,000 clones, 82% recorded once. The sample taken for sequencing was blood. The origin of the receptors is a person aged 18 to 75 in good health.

Here the CDR3 reads CASSLDLAGGSYNEQFF. CDR3 nucleotide sequence: TGTGCCAGCAGCTTAGATCTGGCGGGAGGATCCTACAATGAGCAGTTCTTC. The chain employs TRBV11-2 and TRBJ2-1; TRBD2 aligns across 8 bases. Germline V gives CDR1 SGHAT, CDR2 FQNNGV. The V gene end was trimmed by 0 bases and the J gene end by 1 base; junction bases not matched to a gene: 5. The CDR3 is made up of 17 amino acids. Combining the CDR3 with reference TRBV11-2 and TRBJ2-1 gives the whole variable domain EAGVAQSPRYKIIEKRQSVAFWCNPISGHATLYWYQQILGQGPKLLIQFQNNGVVDDSQLPKDRFSAERLKGVDSTLKIQPAKLEDSAVYLCASSLDLAGGSYNEQFFGPGTRLTVL.

The CDR3 spells CASSQESPRGANSNQPQHF. CDR3 DNA sequence: TGCGCCAGCAGCCAAGAATCCCCCCGGGGGGCCAATAGCAATCAGCCCCAGCATTTT. This sequence joins TRBV4-1 and TRBJ1-5; D may be TRBD1 (6 bases). CDR1 is MGHRA and CDR2 is YSYEKL in the germline V gene. The CDR3 is 19 amino acids. The ends were cut back, 0 bases at V and 0 bases at J, with 18 bases in the middle.

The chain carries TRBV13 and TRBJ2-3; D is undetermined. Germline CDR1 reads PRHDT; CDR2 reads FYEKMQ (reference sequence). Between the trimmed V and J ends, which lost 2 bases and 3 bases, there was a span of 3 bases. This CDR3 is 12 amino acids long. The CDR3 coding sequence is TGTGCCAGCAGCTTACGGACAGATACGCAGTATTTT. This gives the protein CASSLRTDTQYF. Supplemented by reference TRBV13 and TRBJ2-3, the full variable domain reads AAGVIQSPRHLIKEKRETATLKCYPIPRHDTVYWYQQGPGQDPQFLISFYEKMQSDKGSIPDRFSAQQFSDYHSELNMSSLELGDSALYFCASSLRTDTQYFGPGTRLTVL.

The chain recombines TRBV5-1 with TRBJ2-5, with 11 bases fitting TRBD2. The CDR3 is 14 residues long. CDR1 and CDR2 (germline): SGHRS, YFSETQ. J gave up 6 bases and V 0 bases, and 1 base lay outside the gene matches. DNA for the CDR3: TGCGCCAGCAGCTTGGGACTAGCGGGGAAGACCCAGTACTTC. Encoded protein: CASSLGLAGKTQYF.

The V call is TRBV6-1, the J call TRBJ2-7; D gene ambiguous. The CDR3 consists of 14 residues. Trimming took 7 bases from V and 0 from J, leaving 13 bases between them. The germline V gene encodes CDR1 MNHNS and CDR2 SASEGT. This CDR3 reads CASTIDRSSYEQYV. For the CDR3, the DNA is TGTGCCAGCACTATAGATCGGAGCTCCTACGAGCAGTACGTC.

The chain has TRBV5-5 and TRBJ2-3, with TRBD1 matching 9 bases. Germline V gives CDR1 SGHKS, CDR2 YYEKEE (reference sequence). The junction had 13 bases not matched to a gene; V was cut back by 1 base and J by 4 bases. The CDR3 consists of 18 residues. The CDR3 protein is CASSLLNRDRVTSDTQYF. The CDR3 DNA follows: TGTGCCAGCAGCTTGTTAAACCGGGACAGGGTCACATCAGATACGCAGTATTTT.

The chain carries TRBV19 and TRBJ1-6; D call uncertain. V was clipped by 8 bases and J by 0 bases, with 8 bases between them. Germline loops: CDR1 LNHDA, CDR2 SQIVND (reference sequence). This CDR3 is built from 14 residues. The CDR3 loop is CASGLSSYNSPLHF. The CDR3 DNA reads TGTGCCAGTGGACTAAGCTCCTATAATTCACCCCTCCACTTT.

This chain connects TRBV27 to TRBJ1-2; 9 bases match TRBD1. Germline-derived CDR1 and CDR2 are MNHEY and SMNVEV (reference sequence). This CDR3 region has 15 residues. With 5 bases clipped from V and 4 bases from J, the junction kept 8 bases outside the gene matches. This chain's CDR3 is CASSPGTGLGYGYTF. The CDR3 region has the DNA TGTGCCAGCAGTCCCGGGACAGGGTTAGGCTATGGCTACACCTTC.

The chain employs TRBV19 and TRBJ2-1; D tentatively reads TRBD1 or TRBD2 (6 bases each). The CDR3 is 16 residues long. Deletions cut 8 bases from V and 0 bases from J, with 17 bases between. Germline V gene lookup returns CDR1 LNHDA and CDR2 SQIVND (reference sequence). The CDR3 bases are TGTGCCAGTGTCTCATCCGGGGGCCTCTCCTACAATGAGCAGTTCTTC. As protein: CASVSSGGLSYNEQFF.

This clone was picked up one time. The CDR3 region has the DNA TGCGCCAGCAGTCTAACAGGGGTAAACTATGGCTACACCTTC. It codes for CASSLTGVNYGYTF. This rearrangement joins TRBV10-2 to TRBJ1-2; TRBD1 matches at 7 bases. The trim removed 5 bases at V and 2 bases at J, leaving 5 bases unmatched. The CDR3 covers 14 residues. Per the germline V gene, CDR1 is WSHSY and CDR2 is SAAADI.

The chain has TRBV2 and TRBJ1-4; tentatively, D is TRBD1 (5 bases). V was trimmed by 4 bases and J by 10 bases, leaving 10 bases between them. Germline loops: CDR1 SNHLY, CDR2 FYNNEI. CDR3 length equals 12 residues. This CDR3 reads CASSAGGGKLFF. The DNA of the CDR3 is TGTGCCAGCAGTGCCGGGGGTGGAAAACTGTTTTTT.

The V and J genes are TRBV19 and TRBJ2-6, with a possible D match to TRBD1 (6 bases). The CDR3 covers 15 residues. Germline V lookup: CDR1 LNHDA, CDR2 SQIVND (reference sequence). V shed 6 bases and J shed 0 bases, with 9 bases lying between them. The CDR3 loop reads CASRKDSSGANVLTF. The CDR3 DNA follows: TGTGCCAGTAGGAAGGACAGCTCTGGGGCCAACGTCCTGACTTTC. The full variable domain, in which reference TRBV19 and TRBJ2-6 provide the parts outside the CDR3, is DGGITQSPKYLFRKEGQNVTLSCEQNLNHDAMYWYRQDPGQGLRLIYYSQIVNDFQKGDIAEGYSVSREKKESFPLTVTSAQKNPTAFYLCASRKDSSGANVLTFGAGSRLTVL.